Listed here are 14 T cell receptor beta chains from one sample, sequenced in a study of T cell changes during pregnancy in multiple sclerosis. Using immunoSEQ multiplex PCR, the repertoire was profiled, and TCRdb retains in-frame clones only, with some absent. The data contain 120,000 or so clones, approximately 94% of them singletons. Here the sequenced sample was peripheral blood, taken before pregnancy. The receptors shown here come from a female donor with multiple sclerosis, enrolled in a pregnancy study.

The chain links TRBV7-9 to TRBJ1-5; 7 bases align to TRBD1. J was trimmed by 2 bases and V by 5 bases; bases with no gene match: 6. CDR1 and CDR2 from the germline V gene are SEHNR and FQNEAQ (reference sequence). The CDR3 runs to 15 residues. The CDR3 DNA reads TGTGCCAGCAGCCCCCAGGGGGGAGGCAATCAGCCCCAGCATTTT. This codes for CASSPQGGGNQPQHF.

The J gene is TRBJ2-3, the V gene TRBV5-1; perhaps TRBD2 as D (5 bases). Between the trimmed V and J ends, which lost 0 bases and 2 bases, there was a span of 7 bases. The germline CDR1 and CDR2 sequences are SGHRS and YFSETQ. The length of the CDR3 is 14 residues. In DNA form, the CDR3 reads TGCGCCAGCAGCTTGGCGGGGTCCACAGATACGCAGTATTTT. Residues: CASSLAGSTDTQYF.

On this clone itself: An end of the junction differs from the germline gene, which may be a read error. The chain recombines TRBV5-1 with TRBJ2-7; D remains unclear. CDR1 and CDR2 (germline): SGHRS, YFSETQ. The CDR3 length is 12 residues. The CDR3 DNA reads TGCGCCAGCAGCTTGGCGCCCCCGAGCGAAGGCTTC. As protein: CASSLAPPSEGF.

The chain uses TRBV7-9 and TRBJ1-4; no clear D. This CDR3 contains 14 residues. Germline lookup yields CDR1 SEHNR and CDR2 FQNEAQ (reference sequence). The V end lost 1 base, the J end lost 3 bases, and 6 bases lay between the germline ends. The CDR3 DNA sequence: TGTGCCAGCAGCTTAGGTGGAGCTAATGAAAAACTGTTTTTT. Translation: CASSLGGANEKLFF.

This chain joins TRBV14 and TRBJ1-4, with D maybe TRBD1 (5 bases). The CDR3 has 15 amino acids. Germline loops: CDR1 SGHDN, CDR2 FVKESK. Trimming shortened V by 2 bases and J by 6 bases, and 13 bases separated the two germline ends. The CDR3 sequence: CASSQKSGFYEKLFF. The CDR3, as DNA: TGTGCCAGCAGCCAAAAGTCAGGGTTTTATGAAAAACTGTTTTTT.

The gene calls are TRBV27 and TRBJ2-7; D possibly corresponds to TRBD2 (6 bases). CDR1 is MNHEY and CDR2 is SMNVEV in the germline V gene (reference sequence). Trimming left V 5 bases short and J 4 bases short, with 21 bases between. The CDR3 spans 16 residues. The CDR3 is CASSPPSGLAAYEQYF. CDR3 DNA: TGTGCCAGCAGTCCCCCATCCGGTTTAGCGGCGTACGAGCAGTACTTC.

The V and J genes are TRBV7-9 and TRBJ2-7, with 11 bases fitting TRBD2. Trimming removed 4 bases from V and 0 bases from J; junction bases left unmatched: 11. This CDR3 comprises 18 residues. Germline V gives CDR1 SEHNR, CDR2 FQNEAQ (reference sequence). Here the CDR3 DNA reads TGTGCCAGCAGCTCTGGGACTAGCGGATTAGGTTTCTCCTACGAGCAGTACTTC. Protein product: CASSSGTSGLGFSYEQYF.

The CDR3 nucleotides are TGTGCCAGCAGTTATAACAGGGCAGACGGCTACACCTTC. Translating gives CASSYNRADGYTF. The chain joins TRBV6-6 to TRBJ1-2; D is possibly TRBD1 (6 bases). V was clipped by 3 bases and J by 8 bases, with 13 bases between them. CDR3 size: 13 residues. Germline V gene lookup returns CDR1 MNHNY and CDR2 SVGAGI (reference sequence).

The chain recombines TRBV6-5 with TRBJ2-5; 7 positions agree with TRBD1. V was pared by 0 bases and J by 4 bases, with 5 bases of the junction left unmatched. CDR3 size: 15 residues. The germline gives CDR1 MNHEY, CDR2 SVGAGI. The CDR3 DNA is TGTGCCAGCAGTTACTCGAGGACAGGAGGAGAGACCCAGTACTTC. This gives the protein CASSYSRTGGETQYF.

The chain is built from TRBV6-5 and TRBJ2-1; 7 nucleotides match TRBD1. V was clipped by 6 bases and J by 8 bases; unmatched bases: 7. Germline lookup yields CDR1 MNHEY and CDR2 SVGAGI. CDR3 size: 13 residues. The CDR3 region has the DNA TGTGCCAGCAGGATACAGGGGACCTATGAGCAGTTCTTC. This sequence encodes CASRIQGTYEQFF.

The rearrangement uses TRBV6-1 and TRBJ1-1; D is uncertain. The ends were cut back, 10 bases at V and 0 bases at J, with 12 bases in the middle. The CDR3 loop spans 13 amino acids. Per germline, CDR1 MNHNS and CDR2 SASEGT. The CDR3 DNA reads as TGTGCCACCTGGAGGCCCGTGAACACTGAAGCTTTCTTT. Translation gives CATWRPVNTEAFF.

Only a few counts were recorded for this clone. The chain uses TRBV6-1 and TRBJ1-6; 9 bases are a match to TRBD1. The CDR3 is 14 residues long. Losses at the gene ends were 6 bases for V and 9 bases for J; bases not matched to a gene: 6. CDR1 is MNHNS, CDR2 SASEGT, per germline. The CDR3: CASRGTGMGSPLHF. CDR3 nucleotides: TGTGCCAGCAGGGGGACAGGGATGGGTTCACCCCTCCACTTT.

The J gene is TRBJ2-3, the V gene TRBV4-1; TRBD2 is a possible D gene (6 bases). Germline loops: CDR1 MGHRA, CDR2 YSYEKL. This CDR3 is 15 amino acids long. The V end lost 3 bases, the J end lost 6 bases, and 16 bases lay between the germline ends. The CDR3 sequence is CASSQITSPLDTQYF. Here the CDR3 DNA reads TGCGCCAGCAGCCAGATTACTAGCCCTCTCGATACGCAGTATTTT.

V usage is TRBV19 and J usage is TRBJ1-1; no clear D. Germline lookup yields CDR1 LNHDA and CDR2 SQIVND (reference sequence). V was pared by 5 bases and J by 4 bases, with 17 bases between. The CDR3 runs to 15 residues. CDR3 sequence: CASSAPTPRSTEAFF. DNA of the CDR3: TGTGCCAGTAGTGCCCCGACTCCGAGGAGCACTGAAGCTTTCTTT.